The subject of this entry is one T cell receptor beta chain. Its antigen remains unknown. Looked up from germline, CDR1 is LNHDA and CDR2 is SQIVND (reference sequence). The CDR3 covers 15 residues. V lost 5 bases, J lost 5 bases, and 8 bases stayed unmatched. This sample was taken from a study of vaccination and CD4 T cells after COVID-19. An Oncomine TCR Beta short-read assay was used to sequence the DNA from cultured CD4+ T cells. TCRdb reanalysed the PCR reads using MiXCR and keeps one entry per CDR3 protein. This sample carries 20,000 to 30,000 distinct CDR3 sequences, around 42% of them seen once, and the ten largest clones take approximately 4%. The time point here: late sampling 161 to 241 days after vaccination in a few convalescent patients. Sample treatment: roughly 10-day PBMC culture with coronavirus spike peptide pools or control peptides (ViraFEST assay). In the ViraFEST assay, peptide-pool expansion preceded TCR sequencing of expanded clonotypes. When 10 days of culture had elapsed, CD4+ T cells were isolated by negative selection.

Findings and limits, study-wide: Only relatively few convalescent patients were studied, and early post-infection timepoints were not analyzed.

The source material was CD4+ T cells from blood, cultured in vitro, sampled about 7 months after SARS-CoV-2 vaccination. The gene calls are TRBV19 and TRBJ1-5; TRBD1 aligns across 8 bases. The TCR comes from a human donor who had recovered from COVID-19. The CDR3 DNA reads TGTGCCAGTAGTGGCACTGGACAGGGACATCAGCCCCAGCATTTT. Translated, it gives CASSGTGQGHQPQHF.